Shown below are 15 T cell receptor beta chains from a single sample sequenced in a study of shared clonotypes between healthy human individuals. Libraries were prepared by immunoSEQ multiplex PCR; TCRdb keeps only in-frame clonotypes and omits some of them. In the table there are some 1 million clones, around four fifths of which are singletons. The specimen was memory CD4+ T cells sorted from blood. Sample subset: CD45RA-negative fraction. All receptors come from a man between 18 and 35 years old in good health.

This clone was counted between two and nine times. The sample carries other DNA sequences with the same CDR3. The DNA of the CDR3 is TGTGCCAGCAGCTTTGGAAGAGAGACCCAGTACTTC. It codes for CASSFGRETQYF. V usage is TRBV7-2 and J usage is TRBJ2-5; D unclear. The CDR3 has 12 residues. CDR1 is SGHTA, CDR2 FQGNSA, per germline. Trimming cost V 3 bases and J 4 bases, with 6 bases left between them.

CDR3 coding DNA: TGCGCCAGCAGCCAAGATAGTTGGTCGAACACCGGGGAGCTGTTTTTT. It specifies CASSQDSWSNTGELFF. The chain couples TRBV4-3 to TRBJ2-2; no clear D. The CDR3 covers 16 residues. V lost 0 bases and J 0 bases, leaving 8 bases between the germline ends. Germline V gene sequence: CDR1 LGHNA, CDR2 YSLEER.

The chain has TRBV5-6 and TRBJ1-5; 7 bases are a match to TRBD1. CDR1 is SGHDT and CDR2 is YYEEEE in the germline V gene. V dropped 0 bases and J dropped 7; count of bases not matched to a gene: 10. The length of the CDR3 is 16 residues. The CDR3: CASSLGTGKAYQPQHF. As DNA, the CDR3 is TGTGCCAGCAGCTTGGGGACAGGAAAGGCCTACCAGCCCCAGCATTTT.

This clone was seen a single time. The rearrangement uses TRBV7-2 and TRBJ2-1; D is perhaps TRBD1 or TRBD2 (6 bases each). Germline V gene data show CDR1 as SGHTA and CDR2 as FQGNSA. The ends were cut back, 6 bases at V and 6 bases at J, with 18 bases in the middle. CDR3 length: 15 amino acids. The CDR3 loop is CASRPRGPTGNEQFF. The CDR3 bases are TGTGCCAGCAGACCTCGGGGGCCGACGGGCAATGAGCAGTTCTTC.

This chain connects TRBV6-4 to TRBJ2-7; perhaps TRBD1 as D (6 bases). Per the germline V gene, CDR1 is MRHNA and CDR2 is SNTAGT. Between the trimmed V and J ends, which lost 6 bases and 6 bases, there was a span of 15 bases. This CDR3 has 13 residues. This chain's CDR3 is CASSSYRVGEQYF. CDR3 coding DNA: TGTGCCAGCAGCAGTTACAGGGTCGGCGAGCAGTACTTC.

The sample holds many counts of this clone. The chain has TRBV19 and TRBJ2-2; 7 bases map to TRBD1. CDR1 is LNHDA, CDR2 SQIVND, per germline (reference sequence). The CDR3 is 15 residues long. V was clipped by 5 bases and J by 2 bases; unmatched bases: 5. In nucleotides, the CDR3 is TGTGCCAGTAGTGTGGGACAGTCAAACACCGGGGAGCTGTTTTTT. This encodes CASSVGQSNTGELFF.

V usage is TRBV29-1 and J usage is TRBJ2-4; D may correspond to TRBD1 or TRBD2 (5 bases each). The CDR3 spans 14 residues. Germline assignment: CDR1 SQVTM and CDR2 ANQGSEA. V lost 2 bases and J lost 7, with 15 bases in between. CDR3 protein: CSVETGAVGNIQYF. CDR3 DNA sequence: TGCAGCGTTGAAACCGGGGCCGTAGGGAACATTCAGTACTTC.

This clone was detected only a few times. For the CDR3, the DNA is TGCGCCAGCAGCTCCTTAGCGGGCAATGAGCAGTTCTTC. Its translation: CASSSLAGNEQFF. The rearrangement uses TRBV5-1 and TRBJ2-1, with 7 positions matching TRBD2. Germline V gene lookup returns CDR1 SGHRS and CDR2 YFSETQ. The CDR3 sequence is 13 residues long. With V trimmed by 3 bases and J by 6 bases, 3 bases remained unmatched.

This clone has more than one count but fewer than ten. The chain employs TRBV27 and TRBJ1-5; 7 nucleotides line up with TRBD1. The CDR3 length is 15 residues. CDR1 is MNHEY, CDR2 SMNVEV, per germline (reference sequence). J was trimmed by 4 bases and V by 5 bases; bases with no gene match: 8. This CDR3 reads CASSPTTQGNQPQHF. The CDR3 nucleotides are TGTGCCAGCAGTCCAACTACACAGGGGAATCAGCCCCAGCATTTT.

The J gene is TRBJ2-3, the V gene TRBV4-2; 9 bases map to TRBD2. The CDR3 runs to 18 residues. CDR1 and CDR2 from the germline V gene are LGHNA and YNFKEQ. The V and J ends lost 5 bases and 0 bases, in that order; junction bases with no gene match: 12. The CDR3 nucleotides read TGTGCCAGCAGCAAGGTTCTCAGCGGGGGGACTAGCACAGATACGCAGTATTTT. This translates into CASSKVLSGGTSTDTQYF.

The chain joins TRBV27 to TRBJ1-4; maybe TRBD1 (6 bases). Trimming removed 6 bases at V and 4 bases at J, with 15 bases between. The CDR3 length is 15 residues. The germline V gene encodes CDR1 MNHEY and CDR2 SMNVEV (reference sequence). This CDR3 reads CASRDLGQLNEKLFF. In DNA, the CDR3 is TGTGCCAGCAGAGACCTCGGACAGCTTAATGAAAAACTGTTTTTT.

This rearrangement joins TRBV10-2 to TRBJ2-4; tentative D call: TRBD1 (6 bases). The CDR3 is made up of 19 amino acids. With 2 bases removed from V and 2 bases from J, the gap between germline ends came to 22 bases. Germline V gene data show CDR1 as WSHSY and CDR2 as SAAADI. The CDR3 sequence is CASSEDKTGTKVTKNIQYF. In nucleotides, the CDR3 is TGCGCCAGCAGTGAGGACAAGACAGGAACTAAGGTTACCAAAAACATTCAGTACTTC.

The chain carries TRBV6-4 and TRBJ1-2, with D uncertain. The CDR3 length is 15 residues. The V gene lost 0 bases and the J gene lost 7 bases, with 15 bases spanning the gap. Germline lookup yields CDR1 MRHNA and CDR2 SNTAGT. CDR3 sequence: CASSDSRENTFGYTF. The DNA of the CDR3 is TGTGCCAGCAGTGACTCGCGGGAGAATACGTTTGGCTACACCTTC.

This clone was seen a single time. This sequence joins TRBV7-2 and TRBJ2-7, with D unclear. The CDR3 extends over 17 amino acids. Germline CDR1 is SGHTA and CDR2 is FQGNSA. V lost 1 base and J lost 0, with 16 bases in between. In nucleotides, the CDR3 is TGTGCCAGCAGCTTAGTCCCCCTTAATCCTGTCTCCTACGAGCAGTACTTC. Residues: CASSLVPLNPVSYEQYF. The full variable domain, its missing parts supplied by reference TRBV7-2 and TRBJ2-7, is GAGVSQSPSNKVTEKGKDVELRCDPISGHTALYWYRQSLGQGLEFLIYFQGNSAPDKSGLPSDRFSAERTGGSVSTLTIQRTQQEDSAVYLCASSLVPLNPVSYEQYFGPGTRLTVT.

The rearrangement joins TRBV6-6 to TRBJ2-1, with D perhaps TRBD1 or TRBD2 (5 bases each). This CDR3 has 13 amino acids. V lost 4 bases and J 6 bases, leaving 10 bases between the germline ends. CDR1 MNHNY and CDR2 SVGAGI come from the germline V gene (reference sequence). This chain's CDR3 is CASSSPGRNEQFF. In DNA form, the CDR3 reads TGTGCCAGCAGTTCTCCGGGGCGCAATGAGCAGTTCTTC.